The next 27 T cell receptor beta chains were all read from a single sample in a study of blood T cell repertoires in COVID-19. Generated by immunoSEQ multiplex PCR, the TCRdb table keeps only in-frame clones and is missing some. The table has around 99,000 clones, 80% seen once; the top ten hold 4% to 4.5%. Specimen: peripheral blood. These receptors were collected from a man aged 65 to 79 with acute or convalescent COVID-19.

In nucleotides, the CDR3 is TGCGCCAGCAGCCAAGAAGTGTCACCGGGACAGGAGTACGGCTACACCTTC. Translated, it gives CASSQEVSPGQEYGYTF. The rearrangement uses TRBV4-3 and TRBJ1-2, with TRBD1 identical over 8 bases. Germline V gene lookup returns CDR1 LGHNA and CDR2 YSLEER. This CDR3 has 17 residues. V shed 0 bases and J 8 bases; nucleotides not matched to a gene: 14.

The rearrangement joins TRBV9 to TRBJ1-3; maybe TRBD1 (6 bases). The V gene's germline CDR1 is SGDLS and CDR2 YYNGEE. V gave up 4 bases and J gave up 4 bases, with 12 bases separating them. The CDR3 loop spans 14 amino acids. CDR3 sequence (DNA): TGTGCCAGCAGCCCCAGGACAGCCGGAAACACCATATATTTT. Residues: CASSPRTAGNTIYF.

This clone showed up just once. The chain uses TRBV5-5 and TRBJ2-1; D is possibly TRBD2 (6 bases). This CDR3 region has 16 residues. Germline lookup yields CDR1 SGHKS and CDR2 YYEKEE (reference sequence). V lost 5 bases and J lost 7, with 22 bases in between. The CDR3 DNA is TGTGCCAGCAGTTTGACTTCGGGGGTGGGTAGTAATGAGCAGTTCTTC. Its protein product is CASSLTSGVGSNEQFF. The complete variable domain, with remaining parts taken from reference TRBV5-5 and TRBJ2-1, reads DAGVTQSPTHLIKTRGQQVTLRCSPISGHKSVSWYQQVLGQGPQFIFQYYEKEERGRGNFPDRFSARQFPNYSSELNVNALLLGDSALYLCASSLTSGVGSNEQFFGPGTRLTVL.

The chain employs TRBV9 and TRBJ2-1, with TRBD2 matching 7 bases. The germline V gene encodes CDR1 SGDLS and CDR2 YYNGEE. The CDR3 totals 18 residues. V trimming: 2 bases; J trimming: 1 base; junction bases outside the gene matches: 12. For the CDR3, the DNA is TGTGCCAGCAGCGTGGGGCCTACTAGCGCGGTATCCTACAATGAGCAGTTCTTC. Translated: CASSVGPTSAVSYNEQFF. The complete variable domain, with remaining parts taken from reference TRBV9 and TRBJ2-1, reads DSGVTQTPKHLITATGQRVTLRCSPRSGDLSVYWYQQSLDQGLQFLIQYYNGEERAKGNILERFSAQQFPDLHSELNLSSLELGDSALYFCASSVGPTSAVSYNEQFFGPGTRLTVL.

As regards this clone: Within the sample, other DNA sequences also encode this same CDR3. V usage is TRBV3-1 (or the pseudogene TRBV3-2) and J usage is TRBJ2-7; 8 bases align to TRBD2. CDR3 size: 14 residues. The germline gives CDR1 LGHDT, CDR2 YNNKEL (reference sequence). With V trimmed by 1 base and J by 4 bases, 3 bases remained unmatched. CDR3 sequence: CASSQGAGGYEQYF. As DNA, the CDR3 is TGTGCCAGCAGCCAAGGGGCGGGGGGTTACGAGCAGTACTTC.

This clone was seen once. This rearrangement joins TRBV6-5 to TRBJ2-7; 7 nucleotides align to TRBD1. CDR1 MNHEY and CDR2 SVGAGI come from the germline V gene. V lost 7 bases and J lost 3; bases outside the gene matches: 6. This CDR3 comprises 13 residues. Here the CDR3 reads CASTRRTGYEQYF. CDR3 DNA: TGTGCCAGCACCAGACGGACAGGCTACGAGCAGTACTTC.

The chain links TRBV7-2 to TRBJ2-5, with 14 nucleotides matching TRBD2. CDR3 size: 17 residues. J was trimmed by 4 bases and V by 4 bases; bases with no gene match: 8. CDR1 is SGHTA and CDR2 is FQGNSA in the germline V gene. CDR3 loop: CASSSGLAGVQLETQYF. In nucleotides, the CDR3 is TGTGCCAGCAGCTCGGGACTAGCGGGGGTTCAGTTAGAGACCCAGTACTTC.

The table lists this clone with a few counts. V usage is TRBV9 and J usage is TRBJ1-1; possibly TRBD1 for D (5 bases). This CDR3 is built from 14 residues. V was trimmed by 0 bases and J by 2 bases, leaving 8 bases between them. Germline values: CDR1 SGDLS, CDR2 YYNGEE. Here the CDR3 reads CASSVEGLNTEAFF. CDR3 in DNA: TGTGCCAGCAGCGTAGAGGGGCTCAACACTGAAGCTTTCTTT.

This CDR3 is CASSYRGNMNTEAFF. The CDR3 DNA is TGTGCCAGTAGCTATAGAGGGAACATGAACACTGAAGCTTTCTTT. This chain connects TRBV19 to TRBJ1-1; D unresolved. The V gene lost 6 bases and the J gene lost 0 bases, with 14 bases spanning the gap. The CDR3 has 15 amino acids. Germline V gene data show CDR1 as LNHDA and CDR2 as SQIVND (reference sequence).

V is TRBV27 and J is TRBJ1-5; no definite D call. CDR3 length equals 13 residues. Germline CDR1 reads MNHEY; CDR2 reads SMNVEV (reference sequence). Trimming took off 6 bases at V and 2 bases at J, with 8 bases between the two ends. The CDR3 spells CASRERGNQPQHF. The CDR3, as DNA: TGTGCCAGCAGAGAGAGGGGCAATCAGCCCCAGCATTTT.

This rearrangement joins TRBV18 to TRBJ1-3; TRBD1 aligns across 7 bases. The CDR3 sequence is 14 residues long. V lost 3 bases and J lost 3; bases outside the gene matches: 2. Per germline, CDR1 KGHSH and CDR2 LQKENI. CDR3 DNA: TGTGCCAGCTCACCCGGGACAGATGGAAACACCATATATTTT. As protein: CASSPGTDGNTIYF.

The CDR3 region is CASSLSPSYEQYF. DNA of the CDR3: TGTGCCAGCAGTTTATCCCCGTCCTACGAGCAGTACTTC. The V call is TRBV27, the J call TRBJ2-7; D unclear. The CDR3 totals 13 residues. Trimming pared 0 bases from V and 1 base from J, leaving 4 bases between. Germline lookup yields CDR1 MNHEY and CDR2 SMNVEV (reference sequence).

The rearrangement uses TRBV9 and TRBJ2-1; 9 bases line up with TRBD1. Trimming removed 0 bases from V and 13 bases from J; junction bases left unmatched: 11. The CDR3 totals 15 residues. The V gene's germline CDR1 is SGDLS and CDR2 YYNGEE. CDR3 protein: CASSVEDRGALGQFF. CDR3 in DNA: TGTGCCAGCAGCGTAGAGGACAGGGGCGCCCTAGGTCAGTTCTTC.

The chain employs TRBV5-1 and TRBJ2-4, with 10 bases that match TRBD1. Germline trimming cut 3 bases from V and 7 bases from J; bases unmatched to any gene: 7. The CDR3 sequence is 15 residues long. Germline CDR1 and CDR2: SGHRS and YFSETQ. CDR3 sequence reads: CASSSGQGEVNIQYF. CDR3 bases: TGCGCCAGCAGCTCCGGACAGGGGGAAGTCAACATTCAGTACTTC.

The V call is TRBV9, the J call TRBJ1-2; D gene ambiguous. CDR1 SGDLS and CDR2 YYNGEE come from the germline V gene. The CDR3 is 13 amino acids. Trimming took off 4 bases at V and 3 bases at J, with 10 bases between the two ends. CDR3 sequence (DNA): TGTGCCAGCAGCACCCAGGAATACTATGGCTACACCTTC. Translation gives CASSTQEYYGYTF.

This clone was counted between two and nine times. The CDR3: CASSAGAGLGTEETQYF. As DNA, the CDR3 is TGTGCCAGCAGCGCAGGAGCGGGACTAGGGACGGAAGAGACCCAGTACTTC. The chain has TRBV9 and TRBJ2-5; 8 bases match TRBD2. V lost 3 bases and J lost 3; bases outside the gene matches: 13. Per the germline V gene, CDR1 is SGDLS and CDR2 is YYNGEE. The CDR3 has 17 residues.

The V and J genes are TRBV27 and TRBJ2-5; D not resolved. The germline V gene encodes CDR1 MNHEY and CDR2 SMNVEV (reference sequence). This CDR3 has 13 amino acids. Trimming removed 5 bases at V and 2 bases at J, with 9 bases between. The CDR3 is CASSGRVQETQYF. DNA for the CDR3: TGTGCCAGCAGTGGCCGGGTACAAGAGACCCAGTACTTC.

This chain connects TRBV18 to TRBJ1-3; 8 positions agree with TRBD1. The CDR3 spans 15 residues. Trimming cost V 0 bases and J 4 bases; bases outside gene matches: 2. Per the germline V gene, CDR1 is KGHSH and CDR2 is LQKENI. The CDR3, as DNA: TGTGCCAGCTCACCACCGGACAGGGTGGGAAACACCATATATTTT. Protein: CASSPPDRVGNTIYF.

The chain couples TRBV7-8 to TRBJ2-7; no clear D. This CDR3 region has 14 residues. CDR1 is SGHVS and CDR2 is FQNEAQ in the germline V gene. V was trimmed by 1 base and J by 0 bases, leaving 7 bases between them. The CDR3: CASSLELSSYEQYF. As DNA, the CDR3 is TGTGCCAGCAGCTTAGAGCTGAGCTCCTACGAGCAGTACTTC.

The rearrangement uses TRBV4-2 and TRBJ1-4; 11 nucleotides align to TRBD1. Germline-derived CDR1 and CDR2 are LGHNA and YNFKEQ. V was pared by 1 base and J by 6 bases, with 10 bases of the junction left unmatched. The CDR3 contains 18 residues. DNA for the CDR3: TGTGCCAGCAGCCAAGGGATCGGACAGGGGGCGGGCGATGAAAAACTGTTTTTT. Amino acids: CASSQGIGQGAGDEKLFF.

J is TRBJ2-5 and V is TRBV5-1; D is possibly TRBD2 (6 bases). The CDR3 extends over 14 amino acids. V lost 5 bases, J lost 4 bases, and 15 bases lay in between. Germline loops: CDR1 SGHRS, CDR2 YFSETQ. The CDR3 loop is CASSPTGGAETQYF. The CDR3, as DNA: TGCGCCAGCAGTCCGACTGGAGGGGCAGAGACCCAGTACTTC.

Here the CDR3 DNA reads TGTGCCAGCAGTTTAAATGGACAGGGGTTTGGTGAGCAGTTCTTC. This sequence encodes CASSLNGQGFGEQFF. This chain links TRBV27 with TRBJ2-1, with TRBD1 identical over 9 bases. The CDR3 is 15 amino acids. Germline V gives CDR1 MNHEY, CDR2 SMNVEV (reference sequence). Trimming removed 2 bases from V and 9 bases from J; junction bases left unmatched: 8.

The chain combines TRBV6-5 with TRBJ1-5; 9 positions agree with TRBD1. The germline V gene encodes CDR1 MNHEY and CDR2 SVGAGI. With 7 bases clipped from V and 6 bases from J, the junction kept 4 bases outside the gene matches. The CDR3 loop spans 13 amino acids. The CDR3 spells CASKQGASQPQHF. The CDR3 DNA reads TGTGCCAGCAAACAGGGGGCTAGTCAGCCCCAGCATTTT.

This clone was seen only a few times. The rearrangement links TRBV3-1 (or the pseudogene TRBV3-2) to TRBJ1-2, with D tentatively TRBD1 (6 bases). V lost 1 base to trimming and J lost 4 bases, with 19 bases between them. The CDR3 is 17 residues long. The germline gives CDR1 LGHDT, CDR2 YNNKEL (reference sequence). CDR3 residues: CASSQGTVSVVSYGYTF. CDR3 nucleotide sequence: TGTGCCAGCAGCCAAGGGACAGTCAGCGTGGTATCCTATGGCTACACCTTC.

DNA of the CDR3: TGTGCCAGCAGCGCTGCCGGGACTAGCGGCTACGAGCAGTACTTC. It encodes CASSAAGTSGYEQYF. The gene calls are TRBV9 and TRBJ2-7; TRBD2 aligns across 11 bases. Germline-derived CDR1 and CDR2 are SGDLS and YYNGEE. The CDR3 contains 15 residues. V lost 3 bases and J lost 3; bases outside the gene matches: 5.

This clone was recorded once. The chain has TRBV14 and TRBJ1-4, with 8 bases that match TRBD1. The CDR3 loop spans 16 amino acids. V lost 1 base, J lost 7 bases, and 8 bases stayed unmatched. Germline lookup yields CDR1 SGHDN and CDR2 FVKESK. In DNA form, the CDR3 reads TGTGCCAGCAGCCAAGGATCAAGGACAGGGACTGAAAAACTGTTTTTT. Protein sequence: CASSQGSRTGTEKLFF.

This sequence joins TRBV10-3 and TRBJ1-2; tentatively, D is TRBD1 (5 bases). This CDR3 spans 15 amino acids. CDR1 and CDR2 (germline): ENHRY, SYGVKD. V was pared by 6 bases and J by 8 bases, with 22 bases between. The CDR3 coding sequence is TGTGCCATCAGCCCAGGGAGGGAAATCCGAGGGGGCTACACCTTC. As protein: CAISPGREIRGGYTF.